This record concerns one T cell receptor (beta chain) sequence. The multiple sclerosis controls were treatment-naive patients, and their relapsing-remitting disease was stable or active. CDR3 length: 15 residues. CDR1 is SQVTM, CDR2 ANQGSEA, per germline. Unmatched junction bases numbered 3, after V lost 1 base and J lost 0 bases. The sample belongs to a study of CD8 T cells in Susac syndrome. Random hexamers were used to reverse transcribe roughly 0.45 to 1 ug of RNA. MiXCR, applied by TCRdb to the immunoSEQ multiplex PCR reads, yields one record per CDR3 protein. The sample has around 280,000 distinct CDR3 sequences, 70% to 90% seen once; the top ten hold 0.095% to 0.14%.

This receptor was identified in a human donor with multiple sclerosis. J is TRBJ2-7 and V is TRBV29-1, with 10 nucleotides matching TRBD1. The sample was CD8+ T cells from PBMCs. The CDR3 is CSVEARQGASYEQYF. Here the CDR3 DNA reads TGCAGCGTTGAAGCCAGACAGGGGGCCTCCTACGAGCAGTACTTC.